Described below is a single T cell receptor (beta chain) sequence and its context. What it binds is not known. These data come from a study of T cell responses to AZD1222 COVID-19 vaccine. About the study: Some second doses came at about 4 weeks and others at about 12 weeks; these were pooled.

Study-level results: Close to half of all spike-specific TCRs reportedly target regions of the variants that are unmutated. Among the donors, most were white British and more were female, and clonal diversity was possibly underestimated.

Trimming took 0 bases from V and 9 from J; bases not matched to a gene: 8. Per the germline V gene, CDR1 is LGHNA and CDR2 is YSLEER. This CDR3 spans 16 amino acids. Assay: immunoSEQ multiplex PCR; the TCRdb copy retains only in-frame clones and omits some. The sample shows about 110,000 clones, more than 65% of them seen only once. This TCR derives from an adult in good health. The sample in question was peripheral blood, obtained on day 0 of AZD1222 vaccination. The V call is TRBV4-3, the J call TRBJ2-1; 10 positions match TRBD2. The DNA of the CDR3 is TGCGCCAGCAGCCAAGATGGGCTAGCGGGAGCTGTTGAGCAGTTCTTC. Amino acid sequence: CASSQDGLAGAVEQFF.